This T cell receptor beta chain was profiled in a study of vaccination effects on CD4 cells after COVID-19 (dated by TCRdb to 2022 to 2024). General notes on the study: Each participant received two doses of an mRNA SARS-CoV-2 vaccine, either BNT162b2 or mRNA-1273. In both COVID-19 convalescent patients and infection-naive vaccine recipients, the study compared SARS-CoV-2 spike-specific CD4+ TCR repertoires from before mRNA vaccination with those from after it. A total of 10 COVID-19 convalescent patients and 4 SARS-CoV-2-naive healthy vaccine recipients were included in the full study. In the study, cultures from other donors were sequenced using the Oncomine TCR Beta short-read assay on an Illumina iSeq 100.

Its CDR3 holds 15 amino acids, cysteine through phenylalanine. Only the CDR3 DNA is retained, 45 bases long and in frame from the first base. CDR1 and CDR2, looked up from the germline V gene, are MNHEY and SVGAGI. V is cut back by 7 bases and J by 17 bases, with 18 bases in the junction unmatched. Points the paper makes about the study in general: Marked clonal contraction was observed in both infection-induced and vaccine-induced clones at late post-vaccination timepoints, consistent with waning T cell responses. In healthy vaccine recipients, vaccine-induced clones were almost all SARS-CoV-2 mono-reactive, with only 1 of 255 being cross-reactive with common cold coronaviruses. Limitations of the study were the small number of convalescent patients and the absence of early post-infection timepoints.

As regards this clone: Its cognate antigen has yet to be identified. Base-call qualities are not available, and no considerably larger clone is one nucleotide away.

Libraries were prepared through the immunoSEQ multiplex PCR assay. TCR beta CDR3 sequencing was performed on DNA from the cultured, isolated CD4+ T cells. The paper's data handling went like this. Non-productive TCR sequences were discarded, and reads were trimmed to the CDR3 region, with only CDR3s of 7 or more amino acids retained. The MANAFEST web app was used to identify antigen-specific clonotypes by comparing expansion in peptide wells with expansion in reference cultures. To count as positive, a clone had to show expansion at FDR<0.05 compared with the reference and with all other wells, an odds ratio above 5, and a frequency above 0.1% in two replicate wells. Cross-reactive clonotypes were defined as significantly expanded in SARS-CoV-2 spike wells and in at least one common cold coronavirus spike condition. Levenshtein distance calculated with the stringdist R package was used to assess CDR3 similarity, and unrooted trees were constructed with ape in R 3.6.1. Sourced from immuneACCESS, this table was stored by TCRdb with only in-frame sequences that have V and J called. A share of the clones is absent; for the studies checked, an unresolved V gene accounts for under half, and the remainder has no known explanation. The V and J calls and the clone size are those of that table, but D and trimming were determined from the DNA. The sample table lists tens of thousands of clones, 65% to 85% of them with a count of one. The ten largest clonotypes hold about 3% of the sample.

To identify antigen-specific CD4+ T cell clonotypes by their expansion, the ViraFEST assay first stimulated PBMC with viral peptide pools and then applied TCR sequencing. After 10 to 11 days of culture, CD4+ T cells were isolated with the EasySep CD4+ T cell isolation kit. The absence of prior SARS-CoV-2 infection in healthy vaccine recipients was confirmed by negative nucleocapsid antibodies before and after vaccination. Two million PBMC per well were cultured in IMDM with 5% human AB serum, 10 IU/ml IL-2 and gentamicin, plus 10 ug/ml peptides. Half of the culture medium was replaced with fresh IL-2-containing medium on days 3 and 7. Unless noted otherwise, every peptide stimulation condition was grown in triplicate wells. PBMC were separated from whole blood using Ficoll-Paque Plus gradient centrifugation and were then either cryopreserved at -140C or used fresh. The overlapping peptide pools covered the spike proteins of SARS-CoV-2 as well as those of the common cold coronaviruses HCoV-NL63, HCoV-OC43 and HCoV-229E. Genomic DNA was extracted from cultured CD4+ T cells with the QIAamp micro DNA kit.

The source was CD4+ T cells from PBMCs cultured with HCoV-NL63 spike peptides, collected before COVID-19 vaccination. What this sample's cell subset or site label stands for: HCoV-NL63 spike overlapping peptide pool stimulation. This clonotype was obtained from a human donor who received a COVID-19 vaccine. The rearrangement combines TRBV6-5 with TRBJ1-6, with 9 middle bases fitting TRBD1. CDR3 protein: CASNSLGTGINLFHF. Read as DNA, the sequence is TGTGCCAGCAATTCCCTCGGGACAGGGATCAACCTCTTCCACTTT.